This T cell receptor (beta chain) was retrieved from a study of T cell responses to AZD1222 COVID-19 vaccine. Study-wide findings and caveats: Within unmutated variant regions lay the reported targets of nearly half of spike-specific TCRs. Donors were chiefly white British, with a greater number of females, and clonal diversity was perhaps underestimated.

Only one count was recorded for this clone. Its antigen is unknown. Sequencing was performed with immunoSEQ multiplex PCR; in TCRdb, only in-frame clones are kept and a portion is missing. The data contain about 170,000 clones, about nine tenths of them singletons. Germline V gives CDR1 ENHRY, CDR2 SYGVKD. The length of the CDR3 is 15 residues. The germline V and J ends were trimmed by 3 bases and 2 bases, with 13 bases remaining between them. The source material was peripheral blood, sampled on day 0 of AZD1222 vaccination. This TCR was sampled from an adult in good health. The rearrangement joins TRBV10-3 to TRBJ2-5, with D possibly TRBD2 on 5 matching bases. Written as DNA, the CDR3 is TGTGCCATCAGTGAAGGGCTTAGCGATCAAGAGACCCAGTACTTC. It codes for CAISEGLSDQETQYF.